This passage covers 11 T cell receptor beta chains from one sample sequenced in a study of cytomegalovirus exposure and HLA in healthy donors. PCR involved 60 Vbeta and 13 Jbeta primers. Using immunoSEQ multiplex PCR, the repertoire was profiled, and TCRdb retains in-frame clones only, with some absent. The sample yields over 150,000 clones, roughly 80% seen once. The specimen was PBMCs. All receptors come from a man between 18 and 35 years old in good health and CMV-seronegative.

The chain links TRBV10-1 to TRBJ2-2; 8 bases map to TRBD1. The length of the CDR3 is 18 residues. Trimming took 5 bases from V and 1 from J; bases not matched to a gene: 12. Germline assignment: CDR1 WNHNN and CDR2 SYGVQD (reference sequence). In DNA form, the CDR3 reads TGCGCCAGCAGTCCGATAACCGGACAGGGAATGAACACCGGGGAGCTGTTTTTT. Protein sequence: CASSPITGQGMNTGELFF.

This sequence joins TRBV5-1 and TRBJ1-2; possibly TRBD1 for D (5 bases). Trimming took off 0 bases at V and 5 bases at J, with 11 bases between the two ends. CDR1 and CDR2 (germline): SGHRS, YFSETQ. This CDR3 is built from 14 residues. CDR3 nucleotide sequence: TGCGCCAGCAGCTTGGATGGCAGGGAATATGGCTACACCTTC. Protein: CASSLDGREYGYTF.

A few counts support this clone. The V call is TRBV2, the J call TRBJ2-2; D is unclear. The CDR3 consists of 13 residues. CDR1 and CDR2 (germline): SNHLY, FYNNEI. Trimming removed 8 bases at V and 2 bases at J, with 9 bases between. CDR3 protein: CASGLGNTGELFF. CDR3 DNA: TGTGCCAGCGGGCTGGGCAACACCGGGGAGCTGTTTTTT.

The rearrangement joins TRBV27 to TRBJ1-4; possibly TRBD1 for D (6 bases). The CDR3 extends over 14 amino acids. V dropped 9 bases and J dropped 1 base, with 12 bases sitting between them. The germline V gene has CDR1 MNHEY and CDR2 SMNVEV (reference sequence). This CDR3 reads CARKQGRTNEKLFF. CDR3 bases: TGTGCCAGGAAGCAGGGGAGAACTAATGAAAAACTGTTTTTT.

This chain connects TRBV27 to TRBJ1-1; possible D gene TRBD1, 5 bases. The CDR3 consists of 15 residues. The V end lost 2 bases, the J end lost 7 bases, and 17 bases lay between the germline ends. Germline assignment: CDR1 MNHEY and CDR2 SMNVEV (reference sequence). The CDR3 reads CASSLSKGFPDEAFF. In DNA, the CDR3 is TGTGCCAGCAGTTTAAGCAAGGGGTTTCCGGATGAAGCTTTCTTT.

The chain uses TRBV15 and TRBJ1-1, with D hard to call. The germline CDR1 and CDR2 sequences are LNHNV and YYDKDF (reference sequence). V was trimmed by 1 base and J by 4 bases, leaving 10 bases between them. This CDR3 comprises 14 residues. CDR3 loop: CATSRVSVGTEAFF. DNA for the CDR3: TGTGCCACCAGCAGAGTCTCGGTCGGCACTGAAGCTTTCTTT.

V gene TRBV5-1 combines with J gene TRBJ2-1, with 8 bases aligning to TRBD2. The germline V gene encodes CDR1 SGHRS and CDR2 YFSETQ. V was clipped by 1 base and J by 9 bases; unmatched bases: 9. There are 15 residues in the CDR3. CDR3 sequence: CASSLNTAGEGEQFF. For the CDR3, the DNA is TGCGCCAGCAGCTTGAACACAGCGGGAGAAGGTGAGCAGTTCTTC.

The chain carries TRBV4-1 and TRBJ1-6, with TRBD1 matching over 7 bases. The CDR3 is 15 amino acids. Trimming took 4 bases from V and 9 from J; bases not matched to a gene: 9. Germline V CDR1 and CDR2: MGHRA, YSYEKL. The CDR3 region is CASSPQDRVGSPLHF. CDR3 DNA sequence: TGCGCCAGCAGCCCCCAAGACAGGGTGGGTTCACCCCTCCACTTT.

Comment on this clone: Compared with germline, one end of the junction differs, possibly owing to a read error. The chain is built from TRBV7-9 and TRBJ2-3; 13 bases align to TRBD2. The CDR3 sequence is 13 residues long. Germline V gene sequence: CDR1 SEHNR, CDR2 FQNEAQ (reference sequence). CDR3 sequence reads: CASSSKGTSGTVF. The DNA of the CDR3 is TGTGCCAGCAGCTCAAAGGGGACTAGCGGGACCGTTTTT. Complete variable domain (other parts from reference TRBV7-9 and TRBJ2-3): DTGVSQNPRHKITKRGQNVTFRCDPISEHNRLYWYRQTLGQGPEFLTYFQNEAQLEKSRLLSDRFSAERPKGSFSTLEIQRTEQGDSAMYLCASSSKGTSGTVFGPGTRLTVL.

This clone appeared once. The chain has TRBV7-9 and TRBJ2-1; D is ambiguous. CDR1 and CDR2 from the germline V gene are SEHNR and FQNEAQ (reference sequence). The V and J ends lost 2 bases and 0 bases respectively, with 8 bases between them. The CDR3 extends over 15 amino acids. Here the CDR3 DNA reads TGTGCCAGCAGCTTAAGGCGGAGCTCCTACAATGAGCAGTTCTTC. Translating gives CASSLRRSSYNEQFF. Using reference TRBV7-9 and TRBJ2-1 for the parts outside the CDR3, the full variable domain is DTGVSQNPRHKITKRGQNVTFRCDPISEHNRLYWYRQTLGQGPEFLTYFQNEAQLEKSRLLSDRFSAERPKGSFSTLEIQRTEQGDSAMYLCASSLRRSSYNEQFFGPGTRLTVL.

The chain recombines TRBV28 with TRBJ2-6; the D is unclear. V gave up 10 bases and J gave up 2 bases, with 12 bases separating them. This CDR3 region has 14 residues. Germline V gives CDR1 MDHEN, CDR2 SYDVKM. In DNA form, the CDR3 reads TGTGCCACCTATACCAACCCTGGGGCCAACGTCCTGACTTTC. Amino acids: CATYTNPGANVLTF.